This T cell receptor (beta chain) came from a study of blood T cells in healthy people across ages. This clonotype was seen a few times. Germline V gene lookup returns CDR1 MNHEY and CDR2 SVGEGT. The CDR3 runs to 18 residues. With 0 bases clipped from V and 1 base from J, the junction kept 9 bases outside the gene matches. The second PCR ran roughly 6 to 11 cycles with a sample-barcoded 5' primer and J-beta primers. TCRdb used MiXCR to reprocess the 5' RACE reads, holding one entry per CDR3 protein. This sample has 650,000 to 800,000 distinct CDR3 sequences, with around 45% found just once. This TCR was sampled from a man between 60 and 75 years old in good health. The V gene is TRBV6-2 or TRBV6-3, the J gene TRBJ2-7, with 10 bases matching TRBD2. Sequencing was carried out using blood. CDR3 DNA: TGTGCCAGCAGTTACTCGATCACAACTAGCGGGGAGTCCTACGAGCAGTACTTC. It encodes CASSYSITTSGESYEQYF.